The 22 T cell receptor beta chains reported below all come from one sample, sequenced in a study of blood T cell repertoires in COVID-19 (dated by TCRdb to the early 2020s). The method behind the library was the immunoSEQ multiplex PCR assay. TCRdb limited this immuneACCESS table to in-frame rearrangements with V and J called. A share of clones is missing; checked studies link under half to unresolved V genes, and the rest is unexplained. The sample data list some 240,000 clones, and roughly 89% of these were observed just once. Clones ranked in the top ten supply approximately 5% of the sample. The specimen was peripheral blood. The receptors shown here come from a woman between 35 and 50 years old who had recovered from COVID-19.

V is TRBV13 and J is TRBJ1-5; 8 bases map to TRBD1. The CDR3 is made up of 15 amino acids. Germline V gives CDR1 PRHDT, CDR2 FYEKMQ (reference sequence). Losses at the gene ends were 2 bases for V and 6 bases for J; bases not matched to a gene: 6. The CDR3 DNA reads TGTGCCAGCAGCTTACGGACAGGGATGAGTCAGCCCCAGCATTTT. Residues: CASSLRTGMSQPQHF.

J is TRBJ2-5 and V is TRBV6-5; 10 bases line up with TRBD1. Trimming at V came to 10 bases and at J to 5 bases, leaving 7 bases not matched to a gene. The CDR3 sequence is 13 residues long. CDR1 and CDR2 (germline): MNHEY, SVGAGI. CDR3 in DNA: TGTGCCACCACGCTGACAGGGGGCGAGACCCAGTACTTC. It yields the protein CATTLTGGETQYF.

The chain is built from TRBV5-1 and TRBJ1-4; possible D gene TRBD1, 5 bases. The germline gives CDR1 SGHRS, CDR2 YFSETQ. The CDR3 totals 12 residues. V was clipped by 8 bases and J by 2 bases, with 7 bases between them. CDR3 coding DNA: TGCGCCAGTCAGGGCACTAATGAAAAACTGTTTTTT. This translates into CASQGTNEKLFF.

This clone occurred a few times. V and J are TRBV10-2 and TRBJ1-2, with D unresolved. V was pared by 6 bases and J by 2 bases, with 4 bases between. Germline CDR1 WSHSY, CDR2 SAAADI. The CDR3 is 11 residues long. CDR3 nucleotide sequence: TGCGCCAGCAGCCAAAACTATGGCTACACCTTC. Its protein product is CASSQNYGYTF.

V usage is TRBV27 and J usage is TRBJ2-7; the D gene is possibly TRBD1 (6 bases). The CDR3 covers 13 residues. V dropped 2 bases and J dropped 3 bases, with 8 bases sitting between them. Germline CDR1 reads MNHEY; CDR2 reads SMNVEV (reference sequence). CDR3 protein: CASSLDRFYEQYF. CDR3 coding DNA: TGTGCCAGCAGTTTAGACAGGTTCTACGAGCAGTACTTC.

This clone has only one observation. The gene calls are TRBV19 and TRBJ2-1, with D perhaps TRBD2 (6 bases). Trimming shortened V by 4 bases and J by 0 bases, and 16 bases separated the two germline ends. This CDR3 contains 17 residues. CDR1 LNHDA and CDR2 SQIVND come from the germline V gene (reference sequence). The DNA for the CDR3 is TGTGCCAGTAGTAGAGATTGGGGGGATGTCTCCTACAATGAGCAGTTCTTC. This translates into CASSRDWGDVSYNEQFF.

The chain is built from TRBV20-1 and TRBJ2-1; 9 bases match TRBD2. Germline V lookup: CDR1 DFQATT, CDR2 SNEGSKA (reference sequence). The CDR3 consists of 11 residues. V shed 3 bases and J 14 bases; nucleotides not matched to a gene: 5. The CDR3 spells CSASLAGEKFF. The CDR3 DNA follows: TGCAGTGCTAGCTTAGCGGGAGAGAAGTTCTTC.

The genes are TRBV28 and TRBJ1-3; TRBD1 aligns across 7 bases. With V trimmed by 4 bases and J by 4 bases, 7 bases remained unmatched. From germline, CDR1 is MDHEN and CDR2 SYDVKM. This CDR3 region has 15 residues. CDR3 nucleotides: TGTGCCAGCAGTTCAACCGGGACAGACGGAAACACCATATATTTT. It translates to CASSSTGTDGNTIYF.

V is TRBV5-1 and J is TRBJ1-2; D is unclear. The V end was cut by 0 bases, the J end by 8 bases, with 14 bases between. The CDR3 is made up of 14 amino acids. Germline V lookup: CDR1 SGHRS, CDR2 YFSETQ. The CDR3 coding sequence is TGCGCCAGCAGCTTGGCCATATTGGCTGAAGGCTACACCTTC. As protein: CASSLAILAEGYTF.

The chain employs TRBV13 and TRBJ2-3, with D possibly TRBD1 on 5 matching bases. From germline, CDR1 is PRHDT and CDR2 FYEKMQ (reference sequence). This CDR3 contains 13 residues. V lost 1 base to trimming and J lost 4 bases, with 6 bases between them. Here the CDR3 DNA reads TGTGCCAGCAGCTTAGCAGGGCCAGATACGCAGTATTTT. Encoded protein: CASSLAGPDTQYF. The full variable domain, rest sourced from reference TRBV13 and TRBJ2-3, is AAGVIQSPRHLIKEKRETATLKCYPIPRHDTVYWYQQGPGQDPQFLISFYEKMQSDKGSIPDRFSAQQFSDYHSELNMSSLELGDSALYFCASSLAGPDTQYFGPGTRLTVL.

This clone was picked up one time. This CDR3 is CASKNLQRGYEQYV. In DNA form, the CDR3 reads TGTGCCAGCAAAAATCTACAGAGGGGGTACGAGCAGTACGTC. This chain uses TRBV27 with TRBJ2-7; possibly TRBD1 for D (6 bases). Germline values: CDR1 MNHEY, CDR2 SMNVEV (reference sequence). Trimming left V 7 bases short and J 4 bases short, with 17 bases between. The CDR3 totals 14 residues.

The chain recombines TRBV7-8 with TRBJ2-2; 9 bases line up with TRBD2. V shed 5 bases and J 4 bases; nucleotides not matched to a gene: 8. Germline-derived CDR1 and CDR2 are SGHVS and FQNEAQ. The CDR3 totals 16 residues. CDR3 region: CASSPSGRYATGELFF. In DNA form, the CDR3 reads TGTGCCAGCAGCCCAAGCGGGAGGTACGCCACCGGGGAGCTGTTTTTT.

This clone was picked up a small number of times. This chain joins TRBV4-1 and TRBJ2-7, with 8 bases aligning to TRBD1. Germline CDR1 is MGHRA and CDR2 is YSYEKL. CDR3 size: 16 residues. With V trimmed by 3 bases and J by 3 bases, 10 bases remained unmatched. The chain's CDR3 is CASSHFFTGGNYEQYF. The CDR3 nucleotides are TGCGCCAGCAGCCACTTCTTTACAGGGGGAAACTACGAGCAGTACTTC.

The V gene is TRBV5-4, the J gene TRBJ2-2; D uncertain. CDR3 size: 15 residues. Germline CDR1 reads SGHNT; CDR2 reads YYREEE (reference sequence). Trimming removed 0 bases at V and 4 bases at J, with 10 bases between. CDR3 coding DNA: TGTGCCAGCAGCTTGGAACTCGCTACCACCGGGGAGCTGTTTTTT. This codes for CASSLELATTGELFF. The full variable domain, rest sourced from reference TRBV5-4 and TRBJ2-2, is ETGVTQSPTHLIKTRGQQVTLRCSSQSGHNTVSWYQQALGQGPQFIFQYYREEENGRGNFPPRFSGLQFPNYSSELNVNALELDDSALYLCASSLELATTGELFFGEGSRLTVL.

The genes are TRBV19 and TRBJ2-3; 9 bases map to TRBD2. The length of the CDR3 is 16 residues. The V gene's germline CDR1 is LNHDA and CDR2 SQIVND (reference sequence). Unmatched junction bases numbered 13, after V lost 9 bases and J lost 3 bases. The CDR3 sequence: CASKSGTSSVTDTQYF. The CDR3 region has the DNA TGTGCCAGCAAGTCCGGGACTAGCTCGGTTACAGATACGCAGTATTTT. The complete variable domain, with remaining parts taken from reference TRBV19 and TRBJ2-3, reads DGGITQSPKYLFRKEGQNVTLSCEQNLNHDAMYWYRQDPGQGLRLIYYSQIVNDFQKGDIAEGYSVSREKKESFPLTVTSAQKNPTAFYLCASKSGTSSVTDTQYFGPGTRLTVL.

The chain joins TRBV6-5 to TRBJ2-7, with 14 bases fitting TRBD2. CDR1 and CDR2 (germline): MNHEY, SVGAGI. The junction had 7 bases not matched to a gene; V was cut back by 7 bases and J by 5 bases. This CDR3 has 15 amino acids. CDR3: CASTSTSGGVNEQYF. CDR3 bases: TGTGCCAGCACCTCGACTAGCGGGGGGGTAAACGAGCAGTACTTC.

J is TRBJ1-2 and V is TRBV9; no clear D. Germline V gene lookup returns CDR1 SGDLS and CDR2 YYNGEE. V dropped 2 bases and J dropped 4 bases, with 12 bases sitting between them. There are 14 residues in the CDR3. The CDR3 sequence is CASSVGGIAYGYTF. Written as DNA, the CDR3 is TGTGCCAGCAGCGTGGGAGGGATTGCCTATGGCTACACCTTC.

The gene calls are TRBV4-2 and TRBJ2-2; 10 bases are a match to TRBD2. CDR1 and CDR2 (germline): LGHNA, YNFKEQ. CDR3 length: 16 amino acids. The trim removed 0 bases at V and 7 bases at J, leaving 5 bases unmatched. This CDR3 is CASSQESGGAGGELFF. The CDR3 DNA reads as TGTGCCAGCAGCCAAGAAAGCGGGGGGGCAGGCGGGGAGCTGTTTTTT.

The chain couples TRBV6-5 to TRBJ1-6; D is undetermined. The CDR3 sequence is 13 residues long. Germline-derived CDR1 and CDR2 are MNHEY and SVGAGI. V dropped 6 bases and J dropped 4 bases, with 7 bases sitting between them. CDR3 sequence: CASSQDYNSPLHF. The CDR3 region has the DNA TGTGCCAGCAGCCAGGATTATAATTCACCCCTCCACTTT.

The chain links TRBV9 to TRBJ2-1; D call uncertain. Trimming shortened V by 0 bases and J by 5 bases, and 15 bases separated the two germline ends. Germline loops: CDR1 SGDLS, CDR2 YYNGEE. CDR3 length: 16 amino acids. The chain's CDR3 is CASSVAPADINNEQFF. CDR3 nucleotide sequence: TGTGCCAGCAGCGTAGCCCCCGCAGACATTAACAATGAGCAGTTCTTC.

In nucleotides, the CDR3 is TGTGCCCCCCGCCAGCGATTAGGGAACACCGGGGAGCTGTTTTTT. This sequence encodes CAPRQRLGNTGELFF. The chain combines TRBV19 with TRBJ2-2, with D uncertain. Germline assignment: CDR1 LNHDA and CDR2 SQIVND (reference sequence). V was pared by 11 bases and J by 1 base, with 17 bases between. This CDR3 is 15 amino acids long.

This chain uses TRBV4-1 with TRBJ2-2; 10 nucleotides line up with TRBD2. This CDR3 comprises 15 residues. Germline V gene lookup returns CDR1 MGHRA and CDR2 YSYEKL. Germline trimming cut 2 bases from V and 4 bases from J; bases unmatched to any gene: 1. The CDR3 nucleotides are TGCGCCAGCAGCCAACAGCGGGGGGGCACCGGGGAGCTGTTTTTT. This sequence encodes CASSQQRGGTGELFF.